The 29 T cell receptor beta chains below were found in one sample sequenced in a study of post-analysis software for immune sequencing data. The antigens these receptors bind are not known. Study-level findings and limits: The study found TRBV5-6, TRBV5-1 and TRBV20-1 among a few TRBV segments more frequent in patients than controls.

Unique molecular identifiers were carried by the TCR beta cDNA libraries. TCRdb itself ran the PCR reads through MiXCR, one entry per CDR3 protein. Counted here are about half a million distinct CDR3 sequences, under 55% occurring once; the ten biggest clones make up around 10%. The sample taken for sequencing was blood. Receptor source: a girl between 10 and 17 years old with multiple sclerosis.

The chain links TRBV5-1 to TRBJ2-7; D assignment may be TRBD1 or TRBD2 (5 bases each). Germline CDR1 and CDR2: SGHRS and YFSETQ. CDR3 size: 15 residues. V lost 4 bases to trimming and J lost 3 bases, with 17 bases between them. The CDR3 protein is CASSPLGVGGYEQYF. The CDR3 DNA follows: TGCGCCAGCAGCCCCTTGGGGGTAGGCGGCTACGAGCAGTACTTC.

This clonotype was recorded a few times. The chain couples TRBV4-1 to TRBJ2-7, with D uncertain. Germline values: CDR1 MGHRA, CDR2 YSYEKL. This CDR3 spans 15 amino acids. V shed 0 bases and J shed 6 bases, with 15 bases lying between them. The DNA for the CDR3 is TGCGCCAGCAGCCAAGATCAAGGGTGGACGCGCGAGCAGTACTTC. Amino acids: CASSQDQGWTREQYF.

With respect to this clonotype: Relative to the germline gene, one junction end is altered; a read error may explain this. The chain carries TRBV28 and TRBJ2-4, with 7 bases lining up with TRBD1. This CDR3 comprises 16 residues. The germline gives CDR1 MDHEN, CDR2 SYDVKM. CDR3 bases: TGTGCCAGTAGTCCAGGGGGAAGGAATGGCAAAACCATTCAGTACTTC. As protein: CASSPGGRNGKTIQYF. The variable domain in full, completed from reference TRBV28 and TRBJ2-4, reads DVKVTQSSRYLVKRTGEKVFLECVQDMDHENMFWYRQDPGLGLRLIYFSYDVKMKEKGDIPEGYSVSREKKERFSLILESASTNQTSMYLCASSPGGRNGKTIQYFGAGTRLSVL.

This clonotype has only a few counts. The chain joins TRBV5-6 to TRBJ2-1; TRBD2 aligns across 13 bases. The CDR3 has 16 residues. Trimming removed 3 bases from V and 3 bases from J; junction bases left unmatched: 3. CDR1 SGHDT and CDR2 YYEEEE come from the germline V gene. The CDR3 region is CASSSGLAGDYNEQFF. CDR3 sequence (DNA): TGTGCCAGCAGCTCCGGACTAGCGGGAGACTACAATGAGCAGTTCTTC.

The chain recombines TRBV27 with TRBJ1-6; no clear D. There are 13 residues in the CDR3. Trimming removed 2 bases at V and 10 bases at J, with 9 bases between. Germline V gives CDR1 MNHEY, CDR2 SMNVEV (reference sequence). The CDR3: CASSLDKESPLHF. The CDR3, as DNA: TGTGCCAGCAGTTTAGACAAAGAGTCACCCCTCCACTTT.

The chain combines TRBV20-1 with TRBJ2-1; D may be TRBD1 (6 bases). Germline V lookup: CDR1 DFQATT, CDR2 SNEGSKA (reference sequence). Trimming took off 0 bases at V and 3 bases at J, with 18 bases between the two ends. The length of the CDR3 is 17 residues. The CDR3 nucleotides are TGCAGTGCTAGAGATGGAGTGGGGGCCGTCCTCTACAATGAGCAGTTCTTC. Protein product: CSARDGVGAVLYNEQFF.

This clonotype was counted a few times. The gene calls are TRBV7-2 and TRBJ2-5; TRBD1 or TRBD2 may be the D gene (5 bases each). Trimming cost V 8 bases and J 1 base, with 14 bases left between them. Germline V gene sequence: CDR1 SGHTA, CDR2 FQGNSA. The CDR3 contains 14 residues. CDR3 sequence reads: CASHHGTVQETQYF. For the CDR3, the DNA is TGTGCCAGCCACCACGGGACGGTCCAAGAGACCCAGTACTTC. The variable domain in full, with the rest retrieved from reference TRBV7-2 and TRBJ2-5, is GAGVSQSPSNKVTEKGKDVELRCDPISGHTALYWYRQSLGQGLEFLIYFQGNSAPDKSGLPSDRFSAERTGGSVSTLTIQRTQQEDSAVYLCASHHGTVQETQYFGPGTRLLVL.

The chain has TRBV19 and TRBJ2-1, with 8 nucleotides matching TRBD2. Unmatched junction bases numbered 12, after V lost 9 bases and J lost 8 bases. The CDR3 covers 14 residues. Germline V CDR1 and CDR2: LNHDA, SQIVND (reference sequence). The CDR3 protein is CASTGLATFHEQFF. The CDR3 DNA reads TGTGCCAGCACCGGACTAGCAACGTTCCATGAGCAGTTCTTC.

CDR3 in DNA: TGCGCCAGCAGCATCGGACAGGGATCCTACGAGCAGTACTTC. Residues: CASSIGQGSYEQYF. The chain couples TRBV5-1 to TRBJ2-7; 8 bases are shared with TRBD1. The trim removed 4 bases at V and 1 base at J, leaving 4 bases unmatched. The CDR3 contains 14 residues. The germline V gene encodes CDR1 SGHRS and CDR2 YFSETQ.

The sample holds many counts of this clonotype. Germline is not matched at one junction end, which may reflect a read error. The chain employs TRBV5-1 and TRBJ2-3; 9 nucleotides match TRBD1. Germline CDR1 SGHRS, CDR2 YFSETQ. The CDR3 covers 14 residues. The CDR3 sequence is CASSPGTGTDTQYF. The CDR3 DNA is TGTGCCAGCAGCCCCGGGACAGGGACAGATACGCAGTATTTT.

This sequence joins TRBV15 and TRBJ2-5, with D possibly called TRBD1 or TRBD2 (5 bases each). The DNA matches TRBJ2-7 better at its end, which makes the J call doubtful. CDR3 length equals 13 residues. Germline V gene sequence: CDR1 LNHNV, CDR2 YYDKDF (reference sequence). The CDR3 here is CATSGTRSYEQYF. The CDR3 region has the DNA TGTGCCACCTCCGGGACCAGATCCTACGAGCAGTACTTC.

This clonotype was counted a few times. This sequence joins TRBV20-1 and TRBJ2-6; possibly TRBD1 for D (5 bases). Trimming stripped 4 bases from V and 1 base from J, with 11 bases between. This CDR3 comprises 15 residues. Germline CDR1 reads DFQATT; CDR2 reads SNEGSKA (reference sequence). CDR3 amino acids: CSATLGASGANVLTF. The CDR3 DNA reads TGCAGTGCTACGCTAGGGGCTTCTGGGGCCAACGTCCTGACTTTC.

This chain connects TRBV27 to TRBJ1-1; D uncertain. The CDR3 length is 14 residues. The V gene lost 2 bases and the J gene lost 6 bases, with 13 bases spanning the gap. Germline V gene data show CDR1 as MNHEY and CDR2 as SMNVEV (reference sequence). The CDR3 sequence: CASSLEGYGAEAFF. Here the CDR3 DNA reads TGTGCCAGCAGTTTAGAGGGATATGGGGCTGAAGCTTTCTTT.

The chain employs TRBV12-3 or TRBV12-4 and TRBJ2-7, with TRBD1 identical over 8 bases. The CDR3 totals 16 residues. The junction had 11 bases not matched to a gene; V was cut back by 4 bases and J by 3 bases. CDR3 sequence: CASSYGQGIRDYEQYF. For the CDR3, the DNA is TGTGCCAGCAGTTATGGACAGGGCATCAGAGACTACGAGCAGTACTTC.

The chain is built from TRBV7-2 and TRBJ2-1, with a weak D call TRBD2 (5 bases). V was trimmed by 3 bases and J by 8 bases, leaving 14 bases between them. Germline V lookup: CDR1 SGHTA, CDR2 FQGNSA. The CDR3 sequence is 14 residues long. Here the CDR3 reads CASSFGIHSDEQFF. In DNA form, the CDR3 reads TGTGCCAGCAGCTTCGGGATACATTCTGATGAGCAGTTCTTC.

CDR3 coding DNA: TGCAGTGCTGTTACTAGATTTAGGTACCAAGAGACCCAGTACTTC. Amino acids: CSAVTRFRYQETQYF. V usage is TRBV20-1 and J usage is TRBJ2-5, with D possibly TRBD2 on 5 matching bases. The length of the CDR3 is 15 residues. V was shortened by 5 bases and J by 0 bases, with 16 bases between the two germline ends. Germline values: CDR1 DFQATT, CDR2 SNEGSKA (reference sequence).

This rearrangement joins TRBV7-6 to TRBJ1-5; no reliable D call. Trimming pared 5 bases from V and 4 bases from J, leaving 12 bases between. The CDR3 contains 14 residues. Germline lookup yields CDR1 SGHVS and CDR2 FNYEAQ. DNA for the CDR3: TGTGCCAGCAGCGAAGAGGGCGGGAATCAGCCCCAGCATTTT. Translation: CASSEEGGNQPQHF.

The CDR3 spells CASSLVGSGSSKTQYF. DNA of the CDR3: TGTGCCAGCAGCTTGGTCGGTAGCGGGAGTTCGAAGACCCAGTACTTC. This rearrangement joins TRBV5-6 to TRBJ2-5, with 9 bases matching TRBD2. Trimming removed 0 bases from V and 6 bases from J; junction bases left unmatched: 9. Germline V gene lookup returns CDR1 SGHDT and CDR2 YYEEEE. The CDR3 covers 16 residues.

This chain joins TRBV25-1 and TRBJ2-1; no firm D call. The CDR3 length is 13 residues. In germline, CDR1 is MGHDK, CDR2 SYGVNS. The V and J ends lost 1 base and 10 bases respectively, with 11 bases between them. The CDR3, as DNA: TGTGCCAGCAGTGAATCGGCAGCCTACGAGCAGTTCTTC. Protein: CASSESAAYEQFF. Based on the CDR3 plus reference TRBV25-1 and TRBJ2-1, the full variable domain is EADIYQTPRYLVIGTGKKITLECSQTMGHDKMYWYQQDPGMELHLIHYSYGVNSTEKGDLSSESTVSRIRTEHFPLTLESARPSHTSQYLCASSESAAYEQFFGPGTRLTVL.

This CDR3 reads CASSARGKAYEQYF. DNA of the CDR3: TGTGCCAGCAGCGCCAGAGGCAAAGCCTACGAGCAGTACTTC. V gene TRBV7-9 combines with J gene TRBJ2-7; no definite D call. The CDR3 runs to 14 residues. V was trimmed by 5 bases and J by 2 bases, leaving 13 bases between them. Germline CDR1 SEHNR, CDR2 FQNEAQ (reference sequence).

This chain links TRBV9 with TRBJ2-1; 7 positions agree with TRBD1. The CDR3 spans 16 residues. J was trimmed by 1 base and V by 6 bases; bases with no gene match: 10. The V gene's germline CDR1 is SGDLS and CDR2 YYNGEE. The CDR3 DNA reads TGTGCCAGCATCACCGGCCGGGACAGTTCCTACAATGAGCAGTTCTTC. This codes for CASITGRDSSYNEQFF. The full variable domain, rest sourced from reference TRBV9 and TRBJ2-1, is DSGVTQTPKHLITATGQRVTLRCSPRSGDLSVYWYQQSLDQGLQFLIQYYNGEERAKGNILERFSAQQFPDLHSELNLSSLELGDSALYFCASITGRDSSYNEQFFGPGTRLTVL.

The CDR3 DNA reads as TGTGCCAGCAGTGGTGCGGGAGTTGACAAAAACATTCAGTACTTC. This translates into CASSGAGVDKNIQYF. V and J are TRBV27 and TRBJ2-4, with 7 nucleotides matching TRBD2. Trimming cost V 5 bases and J 3 bases; bases outside gene matches: 7. Germline loops: CDR1 MNHEY, CDR2 SMNVEV (reference sequence). The CDR3 sequence is 15 residues long.

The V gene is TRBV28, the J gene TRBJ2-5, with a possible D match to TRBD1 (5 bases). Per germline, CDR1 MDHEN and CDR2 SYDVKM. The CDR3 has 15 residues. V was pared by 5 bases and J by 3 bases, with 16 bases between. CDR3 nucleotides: TGTGCCAGCAGTCAGGCAGGGTCCGTCGAAGAGACCCAGTACTTC. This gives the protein CASSQAGSVEETQYF.

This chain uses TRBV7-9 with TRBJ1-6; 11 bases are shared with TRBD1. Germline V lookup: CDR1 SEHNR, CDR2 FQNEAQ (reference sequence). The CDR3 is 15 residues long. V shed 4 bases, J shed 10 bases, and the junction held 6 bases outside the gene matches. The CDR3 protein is CASSSQRTGGSPLHF. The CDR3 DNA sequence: TGTGCCAGCAGCTCCCAACGGACAGGGGGCTCACCCCTCCACTTT.

The CDR3 loop is CSARGGGEQPQHF. The DNA of the CDR3 is TGCAGTGCTAGAGGGGGCGGCGAACAGCCCCAGCATTTT. This sequence joins TRBV20-1 and TRBJ1-5, with D possibly TRBD1 on 5 matching bases. Trimming shortened V by 1 base and J by 7 bases, and 11 bases separated the two germline ends. CDR1 DFQATT and CDR2 SNEGSKA come from the germline V gene (reference sequence). The CDR3 is made up of 13 amino acids.

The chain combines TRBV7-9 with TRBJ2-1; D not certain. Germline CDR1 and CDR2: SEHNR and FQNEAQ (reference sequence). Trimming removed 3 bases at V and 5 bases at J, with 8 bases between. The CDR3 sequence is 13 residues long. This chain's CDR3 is CASSFPNNNEQFF. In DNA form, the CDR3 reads TGTGCCAGCAGCTTTCCTAACAACAATGAGCAGTTCTTC.

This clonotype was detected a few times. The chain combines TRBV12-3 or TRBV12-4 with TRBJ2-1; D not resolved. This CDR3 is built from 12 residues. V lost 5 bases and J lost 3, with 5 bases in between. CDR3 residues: CASSPGYNEQFF. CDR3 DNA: TGTGCCAGCAGTCCCGGCTACAATGAGCAGTTCTTC.

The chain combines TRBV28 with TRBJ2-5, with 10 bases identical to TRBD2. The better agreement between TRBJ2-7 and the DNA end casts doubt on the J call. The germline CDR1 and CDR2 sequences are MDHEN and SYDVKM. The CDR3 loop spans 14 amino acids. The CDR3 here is CAITGTSVSYEQYF. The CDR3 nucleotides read TGTGCCATCACCGGGACTAGCGTATCCTACGAGCAGTACTTC.

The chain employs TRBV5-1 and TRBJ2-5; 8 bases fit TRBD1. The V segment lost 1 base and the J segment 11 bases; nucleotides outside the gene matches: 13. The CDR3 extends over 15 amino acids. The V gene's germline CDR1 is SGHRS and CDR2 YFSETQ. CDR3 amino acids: CASSLYAGGELKQYF. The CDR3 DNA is TGCGCCAGCAGCTTGTATGCAGGGGGCGAGTTGAAGCAGTACTTC.